Listed below are T cell receptor beta chains from one sample, sequenced in a study of patients and donors after allogeneic stem cell transplantation. TCRdb re-analysed the RT-PCR reads in MiXCR, keeping a single row per CDR3 protein. The sample lists more than 850,000 distinct CDR3 sequences, around 17% occurring once. Sequencing input: blood, either unsorted or a sorted T cell fraction (not recorded which). The receptors originated from a human donor who was either an allogeneic HSCT recipient or a stem cell or donor lymphocyte infusion donor (not recorded which). It is not recorded whose cells these are; they may come from a transplant donor. CDR3s include the opening cysteine and the closing phenylalanine or tryptophan. Each record gives: J gene, V gene, clone size, D gene, CDR3 DNA, CDR3 protein. The D gene is left open where the match is weak. Some rows have no size entry. The others give once, few or many, or a class for an expanded clone.

j_gene: TRBJ2-1; v_gene: TRBV2; abundance: few; d_gene: TRBD2; CDR3nt: TGTGCCAGCAGTGAATTGGGTCTAGCGGGCGGCAGGGGTGAGCAGTTCTTC; CDR3aa: CASSELGLAGGRGEQFF
j_gene: TRBJ2-7; v_gene: TRBV18; abundance: few; d_gene: .; CDR3nt: TGTGCCAGCTCACCATCCCCCGCTCCGGGGATAGAGCAGTACTTC; CDR3aa: CASSPSPAPGIEQYF
j_gene: TRBJ2-3; v_gene: TRBV4-1; abundance: .; d_gene: .; CDR3nt: TGCGCCAGCAGCCAAGATCTTAGACCTCCCCTAGATACGCAGTATTTT; CDR3aa: CASSQDLRPPLDTQYF
j_gene: TRBJ2-1; v_gene: TRBV7-9; abundance: .; d_gene: .; CDR3nt: TGTGCCAGCAGCTTAGCACCAGACCGGAACAATGAGCAGTTCTTC; CDR3aa: CASSLAPDRNNEQFF
j_gene: TRBJ2-2; v_gene: TRBV20-1; abundance: few; d_gene: TRBD1; CDR3nt: TGCAGTGCTCCGAGGACAAGGGACAGGGGGCCCGGGGAGCTGTTTTTT; CDR3aa: CSAPRTRDRGPGELFF
j_gene: TRBJ2-3; v_gene: TRBV15; abundance: few; d_gene: .; CDR3nt: TGTGCCACCAGCAGGACAGCACACACAGATACGCAGTATTTT; CDR3aa: CATSRTAHTDTQYF
j_gene: TRBJ1-2; v_gene: TRBV2; abundance: few; d_gene: .; CDR3nt: TGTGCCAGCACCCTGAGGGGCCCCGGAAATCCCTATGGCTACACCTTC; CDR3aa: CASTLRGPGNPYGYTF
j_gene: TRBJ2-4; v_gene: TRBV12-3/TRBV12-4; abundance: .; d_gene: .; CDR3nt: TGTGCCAGCACCCTCAGGGCGGGAGCCAAAAACATTCAGTACTTC; CDR3aa: CASTLRAGAKNIQYF
j_gene: TRBJ1-5; v_gene: TRBV7-2; abundance: few; d_gene: .; CDR3nt: TGTGCCAGCAGCTCTGGACTGTTTAGCAATCAGCCCCAGCATTTT; CDR3aa: CASSSGLFSNQPQHF
j_gene: TRBJ1-1; v_gene: TRBV30; abundance: .; d_gene: .; CDR3nt: TGTGCCTGGAGTCCAGCTTTGAACACTGAAGCTTTCTTT; CDR3aa: CAWSPALNTEAFF
j_gene: TRBJ2-7; v_gene: TRBV19; abundance: .; d_gene: .; CDR3nt: TGTGCCAGTAGCCTGACAGCATTCTACGAGCAGTACTTC; CDR3aa: CASSLTAFYEQYF
j_gene: TRBJ1-2; v_gene: TRBV20-1; abundance: few; d_gene: TRBD1; CDR3nt: TGCAGTGCTGCCCCAGGACAGGTGATTAACTATGGCTACACCTTC; CDR3aa: CSAAPGQVINYGYTF